What follows describes a single TCR beta chain. The sample originates from a study of blood T cell repertoires in COVID-19. Study-level background: From the United States, Italy and Spain came samples of acute and convalescent COVID-19. From T cells, B-cell-depleted T cells, or PBMCs came the material, which was cDNA or gDNA.

Method: immunoSEQ multiplex PCR; TCRdb's copy keeps in-frame clones and lacks some. Among hundreds of thousands of clones listed, over 85% were seen once. Two negative PCRs, clearance, or symptom resolution characterized the recovered Cohort 3 donors. Sequencing was carried out using PBMCs or T cells enriched from blood (not recorded which). The origin of this receptor is a young woman who had recovered from COVID-19.

This CDR3 is CASSLPHPTGDGEKLFF. The CDR3 DNA follows: TGTGCCAGCAGTTTACCACACCCAACAGGGGATGGTGAAAAACTGTTTTTT. The chain recombines TRBV28 with TRBJ1-4, with 7 positions matching TRBD1. V lost 2 bases, J lost 7 bases, and 13 bases stayed unmatched. This CDR3 has 17 residues. The germline V gene has CDR1 MDHEN and CDR2 SYDVKM.